The rows below give T cell receptor beta chains drawn from one sample of a study of OX40 agonist ivuxolimab in advanced cancers. TCRdb's table, derived via immunoSEQ multiplex PCR, lists solely in-frame clones and lacks some. The sample lists tens of thousands of clones; 80% to 90% were seen once. The sample consisted of CD4+ or CD8+ T cells sorted from blood, taken in a trial of the OX40 agonist ivuxolimab. The receptors here all came from an adult with an advanced solid tumor such as melanoma, head and neck, liver or kidney cancer. Each CDR3 is given with its conserved first and last residue. The D gene is left open where the match is weak. The size entry is marked missing in some rows and otherwise reads once, few, many or a size class.

d_call,v_call,j_call,clone_size,cdr3_nt,cdr3_aa
-,TRBV4-2,TRBJ2-7,-,TGTGCCAGCAGCCAAGCTCGAGCCGGGCAATACGAGCAGTACTTC,CASSQARAGQYEQYF
-,TRBV7-2,TRBJ1-1,-,TGTGCCAGCAGCTTAGCCTCCGGTACGAACACTGAAGCTTTCTTT,CASSLASGTNTEAFF
TRBD1,TRBV19,TRBJ2-7,-,TGTGCCAGTAGTATCCAGACAGGGTTCTACGAGCAGTACTTC,CASSIQTGFYEQYF
-,TRBV2,TRBJ1-5,-,TGTGCCAGCAGCCCTCAGACCCTTGGCAATCAGCCCCAGCATTTT,CASSPQTLGNQPQHF
-,TRBV10-3,TRBJ1-2,-,TGTGCCATCAGTGGGACAGAGTATGGCTACACCTTC,CAISGTEYGYTF
TRBD1,TRBV6-5,TRBJ2-7,-,TGTGCCAGCAGTTACTGGGGACAGGGGAACTACGAGCAGTACTTC,CASSYWGQGNYEQYF
-,TRBV9,TRBJ2-3,-,TGTGCCAGCAGCCCCGTATCATGGGAGGGCACAGATACGCAGTATTTT,CASSPVSWEGTDTQYF
TRBD2,TRBV9,TRBJ2-3,-,TGTGCCAGCAGCGTAGCTTCCCGGGGGGGAGATACGCAGTATTTT,CASSVASRGGDTQYF
TRBD1,TRBV7-3,TRBJ1-4,-,TGTGCCAGCAGCTTGAGGCCGGGACAGTATGAAAAACTGTTTTTT,CASSLRPGQYEKLFF
-,TRBV2,TRBJ2-2,-,TGTGCCAGCAGCCCACTGCAGGCTGGGACCGGGGAGCTGTTTTTT,CASSPLQAGTGELFF
-,TRBV2,TRBJ1-3,-,TGTGCCAGCAGTGAAAACCCAGGCCGAAGGAACACCATATATTTT,CASSENPGRRNTIYF
-,TRBV29-1,TRBJ1-1,-,TGCAGCGTTGAAGATAGCGGCACTGAAGCTTTCTTT,CSVEDSGTEAFF
-,TRBV21-1,TRBJ2-4,-,TGTGCCAGCAGCAAAGGACTAGCGGGGACCCCGGGCAAAAACATTCAGTACTTC,CASSKGLAGTPGKNIQYF
TRBD1,TRBV9,TRBJ1-1,-,TGTGCCAGCAGCCACGACTTGGGACAGCCGAACACTGAAGCTTTCTTT,CASSHDLGQPNTEAFF
TRBD1,TRBV6-5,TRBJ2-7,-,TGTGCCAGCCGCGGGACAGGGGGCGGGACTGGCGAGCAGTACTTC,CASRGTGGGTGEQYF
-,TRBV7-2,TRBJ2-7,-,TGTGCCAGCAGCTTAGCCGAGAGCTCCTACGAGCAGTACTTC,CASSLAESSYEQYF
-,TRBV5-1,TRBJ2-2,-,TGCGCCAGCAGCTCCGTGGGGTACACCGGGGAGCTGTTTTTT,CASSSVGYTGELFF
-,TRBV19,TRBJ1-1,-,TGTGCCAGTAGTTTAATAGGGCTGAACACTGAAGCTTTCTTT,CASSLIGLNTEAFF
-,TRBV18,TRBJ2-3,-,TGTGCCAGCGCACCCGCACACGGGGCGGGTACAGATACGCAGTATTTT,CASAPAHGAGTDTQYF
-,TRBV5-4,TRBJ2-3,once,TGTGCCAGCAGCTTGGCCGGGGATACGCAGTATTTT,CASSLAGDTQYF
-,TRBV7-6,TRBJ2-7,-,TGTGCCAGCAGCTCCGGGGGCGAGCAGTACTTC,CASSSGGEQYF
-,TRBV4-1,TRBJ1-2,-,TGCGCCAGCAGCCGCGCGGGGGGAACTACTAACTATGGCTACACCTTC,CASSRAGGTTNYGYTF
-,TRBV6-5,TRBJ1-5,-,TGTGCCAGCAGTTACCGGGGGGGTGGCAATCAGCCCCAGCATTTT,CASSYRGGGNQPQHF
-,TRBV9,TRBJ2-1,-,TGTGCCAGCAGCGTAGGAGGTCAGAGCTCCTACAATGAGCAGTTCTTC,CASSVGGQSSYNEQFF
-,TRBV5-8,TRBJ2-3,-,TGTGCCAGCAGCTTTTACGGAATGGGCACAGATACGCAGTATTTT,CASSFYGMGTDTQYF
-,TRBV10-1,TRBJ1-1,-,TGCGCCAGCAGTGAGGGGTCGTACACTGAAGCTTTCTTT,CASSEGSYTEAFF
-,TRBV5-4,TRBJ2-2,-,TGTGCCAGCAGCTTTGGGACTCAGAACACCGGGGAGCTGTTTTTT,CASSFGTQNTGELFF
-,TRBV5-1,TRBJ2-7,-,TGCGCCAGCAGTTGGGGGCCATACGAGCAGTACTTC,CASSWGPYEQYF
TRBD2,TRBV18,TRBJ2-1,-,TGTGCCAGCTCCCCCGGGACTACGGAGTTCTTC,CASSPGTTEFF
-,TRBV10-1,TRBJ2-1,-,TGCGCCAGCAGGGTTACAGGGTGTGAGCAGTTCTTC,CASRVTGCEQFF
-,TRBV18,TRBJ2-7,-,TGTGCCAGCTCACCTGACGTTAGCTCCTACGAGCAGTACTTC,CASSPDVSSYEQYF
-,TRBV29-1,TRBJ1-2,-,TGCAGCGCCCCAGGGACACCCAACTCCTATGGCTACACCTTC,CSAPGTPNSYGYTF
TRBD1,TRBV7-6,TRBJ2-7,-,TGTGCCAGCAGCTTAGTTCCCTCCGGGACAGGGGGCATGGGCGAGCAGTACTTC,CASSLVPSGTGGMGEQYF
-,TRBV11-1,TRBJ1-1,-,TGTGCCAGCAGCTTAAGGGCAGACCAGAACACTGAAGCTTTCTTT,CASSLRADQNTEAFF
-,TRBV5-1,TRBJ2-7,-,TGCGCCAGCAGCCTAGGGGGGTACGAGCAGTACTTC,CASSLGGYEQYF
-,TRBV19,TRBJ1-2,-,TGTGCCAGTAGTAGACTGGGAGGCTACACCTTC,CASSRLGGYTF
-,TRBV28,TRBJ1-6,-,TGTGCCAGCAGCTCGGGGGCAGGGGATTCACCCCTCCACTTT,CASSSGAGDSPLHF
-,TRBV18,TRBJ2-4,-,TGTGCCAGCTCTCAAAACCGGGACGCAAGGGTATATTCAAACATTCAGTACTTC,CASSQNRDARVYSNIQYF
-,TRBV15,TRBJ2-7,-,TGTGCCACCGCCTCTGGAATTTCAGGATTACTCGGGGAGCAGTACTTC,CATASGISGLLGEQYF
-,TRBV4-2,TRBJ2-3,-,TGTGCCAGCAGCCAAGAAGATCCAGATACGCAGTATTTT,CASSQEDPDTQYF
TRBD1,TRBV5-1,TRBJ2-3,once,TGCGCCAGCAGAGCCGGGACAGGGGGCCCAGATACGCAGTATTTT,CASRAGTGGPDTQYF
TRBD2,TRBV9,TRBJ2-3,-,TGTGCCAGCAGCGTAGCGGGAGGACTAGCGGGGGCGGATACGCAGTATTTT,CASSVAGGLAGADTQYF
-,TRBV18,TRBJ1-5,-,TGTGCCAGCTCACCTGCGTCCGCGAATCAGCCCCAGCATTTT,CASSPASANQPQHF
TRBD2,TRBV7-7,TRBJ2-2,once,TGTGCTAGCAGCTTTCTAGCGGGGGGTTCACCCGGGGAGCTGTTTTTT,CASSFLAGGSPGELFF
-,TRBV27,TRBJ1-1,once,TGTGCCAGCAGTTCCCTCGGACAGCTGAACACTGAAGCTTTCTTT,CASSSLGQLNTEAFF
-,TRBV7-9,TRBJ2-5,-,TGTGCCAGCAGCTTTCAAGAGACCCAGTACTTC,CASSFQETQYF
-,TRBV6-1,TRBJ2-1,-,TGTGCCAGCAGTGAAGGGTACGGGTCAGCAGGGTGGAATGAGCAGTTCTTC,CASSEGYGSAGWNEQFF
-,TRBV5-1,TRBJ1-2,-,TGCGCCAGCAGCTTCTCAGGGGATTATGGCTACACCTTC,CASSFSGDYGYTF
TRBD1,TRBV7-2,TRBJ2-3,-,TGTGCCAGTTCCCTAGGGGGCTTCTACAGCACAGATACGCAGTATTTT,CASSLGGFYSTDTQYF
-,TRBV5-1,TRBJ2-3,-,TGCGCCAGCAGCTTGACAGGCAACACAGATACGCAGTATTTT,CASSLTGNTDTQYF
-,TRBV7-2,TRBJ1-1,-,TGTGCCAGCAGCTTAGCCAGGCGGAACACTGAAGCTTTCTTT,CASSLARRNTEAFF
-,TRBV5-1,TRBJ1-5,-,TGCGCCAGCAGCTTGGAAGGGGGTGGTAATCAGCCCCAGCATTTT,CASSLEGGGNQPQHF
TRBD1,TRBV18,TRBJ2-7,-,TGTGCCAGCTCACCAGGGACAGCTCTACGGTGGCAGTACTTC,CASSPGTALRWQYF
-,TRBV7-9,TRBJ2-2,-,TGTGCCAGCAGCCCCAAGGAGGGGACGATAAACACCGGGGAGCTGTTTTTT,CASSPKEGTINTGELFF